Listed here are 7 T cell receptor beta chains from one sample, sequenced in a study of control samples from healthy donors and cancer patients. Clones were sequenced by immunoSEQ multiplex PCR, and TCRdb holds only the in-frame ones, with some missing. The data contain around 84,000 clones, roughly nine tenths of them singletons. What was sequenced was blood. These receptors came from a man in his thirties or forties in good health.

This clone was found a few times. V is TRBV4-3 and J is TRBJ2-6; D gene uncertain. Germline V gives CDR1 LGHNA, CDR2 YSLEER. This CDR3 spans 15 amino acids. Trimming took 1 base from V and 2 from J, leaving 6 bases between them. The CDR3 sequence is CASSQGNPGANVLTF. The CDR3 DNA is TGCGCCAGCAGCCAAGGTAACCCTGGGGCCAACGTCCTGACTTTC.

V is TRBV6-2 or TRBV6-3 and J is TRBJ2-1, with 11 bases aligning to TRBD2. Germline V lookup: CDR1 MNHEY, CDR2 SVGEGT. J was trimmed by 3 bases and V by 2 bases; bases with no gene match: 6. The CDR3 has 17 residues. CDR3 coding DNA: TGTGCCAGCAGTTACAGGCGAGGACTAGCGGGCTACAATGAGCAGTTCTTC. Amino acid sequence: CASSYRRGLAGYNEQFF.

CDR3 region: CASSLGTYQETQYF. Here the CDR3 DNA reads TGCGCCAGCAGCTTGGGGACGTACCAAGAGACCCAGTACTTC. The chain joins TRBV5-1 to TRBJ2-5; D not resolved. CDR1 is SGHRS and CDR2 is YFSETQ in the germline V gene. Trimming took off 0 bases at V and 0 bases at J, with 6 bases between the two ends. This CDR3 is 14 amino acids long.

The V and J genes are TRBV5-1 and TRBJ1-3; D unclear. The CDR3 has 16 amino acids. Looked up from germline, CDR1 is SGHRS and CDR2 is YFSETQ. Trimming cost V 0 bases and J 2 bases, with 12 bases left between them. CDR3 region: CASSLDSVRAGNTIYF. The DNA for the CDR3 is TGCGCCAGCAGCTTGGACAGTGTCCGAGCTGGAAACACCATATATTTT.

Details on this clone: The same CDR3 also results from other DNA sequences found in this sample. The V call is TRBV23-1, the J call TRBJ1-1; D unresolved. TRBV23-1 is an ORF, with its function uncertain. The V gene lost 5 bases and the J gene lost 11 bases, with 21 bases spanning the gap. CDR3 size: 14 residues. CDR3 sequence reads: CASSALGDRSKAFF. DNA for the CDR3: TGCGCCAGCAGTGCCCTAGGAGACCGCAGTAAGGCTTTCTTT.

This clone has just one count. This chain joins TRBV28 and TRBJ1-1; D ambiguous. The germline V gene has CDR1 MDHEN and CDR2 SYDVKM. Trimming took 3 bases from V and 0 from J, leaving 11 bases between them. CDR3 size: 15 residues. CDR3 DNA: TGTGCCAGCAGTTTTGGTGTACATTTGAACACTGAAGCTTTCTTT. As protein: CASSFGVHLNTEAFF.

The CDR3 here is CASTEGRQAPFGYTF. The CDR3 DNA follows: TGTGCCAGCACCGAAGGGCGACAGGCCCCGTTTGGCTACACCTTC. This chain links TRBV2 with TRBJ1-2; tentative D call: TRBD1 (6 bases). V dropped 7 bases and J dropped 7 bases, with 22 bases sitting between them. CDR3 length: 15 amino acids. Per the germline V gene, CDR1 is SNHLY and CDR2 is FYNNEI.